This is a list of T cell receptor beta chains from one sample in a study of vaccination effects on CD4 cells after COVID-19. These receptors are not linked to any known antigen. Sequenced by immunoSEQ multiplex PCR; TCRdb stores in-frame clones only, minus some. The data contain over 60,000 clones, around 70% of them seen just once; the ten biggest clones take up about 1.6%. Source: CD4+ T cells from PBMCs cultured with HCoV-229E spike peptides, taken after COVID-19 vaccination. These TCRs come from a human donor who received a COVID-19 vaccine. Each CDR3 is given with its conserved first and last residue. Fields, in order: V gene, CDR3 protein.

>TRBV5-6
CASSFWGRVETGGEMAFF
>TRBV30
CAWSRLSDGYGYTF
>TRBV5-1
CASSSFGGPTEKLFF
>TRBV7-2
CASSGRDRTLAQIDTQYF
>TRBV7-2
CASSLASQGGELFF
>TRBV5-1
CASRGRGMAYNEQFF
>TRBV18
CASSPQGSSSGNTIYF
>TRBV28
CASSFSVKRQETQYF
>TRBV5-1
CASSNGPGNTIYF
>TRBV19
CASSIDEGSNQPQHF
>TRBV30
CAWSGERRVSPLHF
>TRBV19
CASSIASGGARREQFF
>TRBV6-6
CASSFSGGQETQYF
>TRBV28
CASRFDRGYNQPQHF
>TRBV10-1
CASSESRTGATDTQYF
>TRBV19
CASKALEGTDTQYF
>TRBV29-1
CSVERATGYGYTF
>TRBV30
CAWSVENTDTQYF
>TRBV7-9
CASSLRTGGNTGELFF
>TRBV21-1
CASSRQGQAFF
>TRBV18
CASSPPIRARGADTQYF
>TRBV4-2
CASSQAVSQVELFF
>TRBV4-1
CASSQAGTAGVTQYF
>TRBV6-5
CASSSPGSGANVLTF
>TRBV24-1
CATSGRSRSGANVLTF
>TRBV2
CASSATGGKAGYTF
>TRBV10-3
CAISEVGGSSYNSPLHF
>TRBV19
CASSPASRYGYTF
>TRBV5-1
CASSLGSSNYGYTF